This entry lists 5 T cell receptor beta chains sequenced from one sample in a study of regulatory T cells in long-lasting Graves disease. CDR3 regions were amplified by Arm-PCR using iRepertoire HTBI primers to build TCR beta libraries. TCRdb used MiXCR to reprocess the multiplex PCR reads, holding one entry per CDR3 protein. The data contain fewer than 450,000 distinct CDR3 sequences, about a quarter of them seen just once; the ten biggest clones take up about a quarter. Time point denoted: persistent/refractory GD, antithyroid drugs over 5 years with positive TRAb. Researchers made the TCR library from RNA that was extracted from PBMCs. The sequencing here drew on peripheral blood mononuclear cells (PBMCs), taken when the disease was refractory, from a patient treated with antithyroid drugs. These receptors all come from a female donor with Graves disease.

The chain couples TRBV20-1 to TRBJ1-2; no clear D gene. Trimming took off 0 bases at V and 6 bases at J, with 11 bases between the two ends. The CDR3 spans 13 residues. Germline V gives CDR1 DFQATT, CDR2 SNEGSKA (reference sequence). CDR3 loop: CSARDQRGDGYTF. The CDR3 DNA reads as TGCAGTGCTAGAGATCAACGCGGGGATGGCTACACCTTC.

The rearrangement links TRBV29-1 to TRBJ2-7, with 7 bases aligning to TRBD1. Looked up from germline, CDR1 is SQVTM and CDR2 is ANQGSEA. V was clipped by 1 base and J by 2 bases; unmatched bases: 2. The CDR3 is 13 amino acids. The CDR3 bases are TGCAGCGTTGAAGGGCAGGGGGCCTACGAGCAGTACTTC. Protein sequence: CSVEGQGAYEQYF.

The J gene is TRBJ2-2, the V gene TRBV25-1, with a possible D match to TRBD2 (6 bases). Germline CDR1 MGHDK, CDR2 SYGVNS. V was pared by 4 bases and J by 5 bases, with 14 bases between. This CDR3 has 15 amino acids. CDR3 nucleotide sequence: TGTGCCAGCAGTGCCATAATGGGGAGGACCGGGGAGCTGTTTTTT. Its translation: CASSAIMGRTGELFF.

The table lists this clonotype with a few counts. This chain joins TRBV6-1 and TRBJ1-4, with D maybe TRBD1 (5 bases). Germline V gene data show CDR1 as MNHNS and CDR2 as SASEGT. The CDR3 runs 14 residues. V lost 6 bases to trimming and J lost 4 bases, with 12 bases between them. This chain's CDR3 is CASRPGRLNEKLFF. The CDR3 nucleotides are TGTGCCAGCAGACCGGGACGGCTTAATGAAAAACTGTTTTTT.

Concerning this clonotype: A much larger clonotype is one base distant, so this may be a read error. CDR3 residues: CASGLAGRAFF. The DNA of the CDR3 is TGTGCCAGCGGCTTAGCGGGTAGGGCTTTCTTT. J is TRBJ1-1 and V is TRBV11-2; D gene ambiguous. The CDR3 is made up of 11 amino acids. CDR1 and CDR2 (germline): SGHAT, FQNNGV.